This passage covers 8 T cell receptor beta chains from one sample sequenced in a study of early T cells in non-severe SARS-CoV-2 infection. TCRdb used MiXCR to reprocess the 5' RACE reads, holding one entry per CDR3 protein. The sample holds tens of thousands of distinct CDR3 sequences, around 5% seen once. Sequencing was performed on whole blood, taken at baseline. The receptors originated from an adult who was a healthcare worker with PCR-confirmed SARS-CoV-2 infection or an uninfected control (not recorded which).

In this sample, this clonotype turned up many times. DNA for the CDR3: TGTGCCAGCAGTTTATACAGGGTTGGAGAGACCCAGTACTTC. This encodes CASSLYRVGETQYF. The chain couples TRBV27 to TRBJ2-5; D possibly corresponds to TRBD1 (6 bases). This CDR3 spans 14 amino acids. Germline assignment: CDR1 MNHEY and CDR2 SMNVEV (reference sequence). V lost 1 base and J 4 bases, leaving 10 bases between the germline ends.

This chain uses TRBV10-3 with TRBJ2-7; 8 nucleotides align to TRBD2. Per the germline V gene, CDR1 is ENHRY and CDR2 is SYGVKD. The ends lost 7 bases at V and 0 bases at J; junction bases unmatched: 5. The CDR3 extends over 14 amino acids. CDR3 sequence (DNA): TGTGCCATCAACCCGGGGGGGAGCTCCTACGAGCAGTACTTC. It specifies CAINPGGSSYEQYF.

This clonotype was recorded many times. This chain uses TRBV5-6 with TRBJ1-5, with 8 nucleotides matching TRBD1. CDR1 SGHDT and CDR2 YYEEEE come from the germline V gene. V shed 0 bases and J 5 bases; nucleotides not matched to a gene: 4. The CDR3 covers 15 residues. CDR3 sequence: CASSLGTGGYQPQHF. The CDR3 region has the DNA TGTGCCAGCAGCTTGGGTACAGGGGGGTATCAGCCCCAGCATTTT. Using reference TRBV5-6 and TRBJ1-5 for the parts outside the CDR3, the full variable domain is DAGVTQSPTHLIKTRGQQVTLRCSPKSGHDTVSWYQQALGQGPQFIFQYYEEEERQRGNFPDRFSGHQFPNYSSELNVNALLLGDSALYLCASSLGTGGYQPQHFGDGTRLSIL.

This clonotype was observed a few times. The rearrangement joins TRBV5-4 to TRBJ2-2; D uncertain. This CDR3 region has 13 residues. The germline CDR1 and CDR2 sequences are SGHNT and YYREEE (reference sequence). V gave up 1 base and J gave up 5 bases, with 6 bases separating them. The CDR3 region is CASSLLGTGELFF. The CDR3 coding sequence is TGTGCCAGCAGCTTGCTGGGTACCGGGGAGCTGTTTTTT.

This clonotype occurred a few times. J is TRBJ2-6 and V is TRBV28; D is unresolved. Germline loops: CDR1 MDHEN, CDR2 SYDVKM. The CDR3 spans 15 residues. The germline V and J ends were trimmed by 2 bases and 4 bases, with 9 bases remaining between them. The CDR3 spells CASSLQTSGANVLTF. Here the CDR3 DNA reads TGTGCCAGCAGTTTACAGACTTCGGGGGCCAACGTCCTGACTTTC.

This clonotype has at least ten counts. The J gene is TRBJ2-3, the V gene TRBV20-1; TRBD1 aligns across 9 bases. Germline trimming cut 6 bases from V and 5 bases from J; bases unmatched to any gene: 3. Per germline, CDR1 DFQATT and CDR2 SNEGSKA (reference sequence). There are 12 residues in the CDR3. CDR3 residues: CSATGQGDTQYF. The DNA of the CDR3 is TGCAGTGCAACGGGACAGGGAGATACGCAGTATTTT.

This clonotype was detected ten times or more. The gene calls are TRBV9 and TRBJ2-1; the match to TRBD2 covers 13 bases. CDR1 and CDR2 from the germline V gene are SGDLS and YYNGEE. This CDR3 contains 18 residues. V gave up 5 bases and J gave up 5 bases; unmatched junction bases: 13. Written as DNA, the CDR3 is TGTGCCAGCAGGATAACCAAATATGGACTAGCGGGAGACAATGAGCAGTTCTTC. Residues: CASRITKYGLAGDNEQFF. The full variable domain, with the rest looked up from reference TRBV9 and TRBJ2-1, is DSGVTQTPKHLITATGQRVTLRCSPRSGDLSVYWYQQSLDQGLQFLIQYYNGEERAKGNILERFSAQQFPDLHSELNLSSLELGDSALYFCASRITKYGLAGDNEQFFGPGTRLTVL.

The sample holds many counts of this clonotype. V and J are TRBV20-1 and TRBJ2-1, with 11 bases that match TRBD2. With 6 bases clipped from V and 2 bases from J, the junction kept 6 bases outside the gene matches. This CDR3 region has 15 residues. Per germline, CDR1 DFQATT and CDR2 SNEGSKA (reference sequence). CDR3 protein: CSAYTSGGTYNEQFF. As DNA, the CDR3 is TGCAGTGCGTACACTAGCGGGGGAACCTACAATGAGCAGTTCTTC.